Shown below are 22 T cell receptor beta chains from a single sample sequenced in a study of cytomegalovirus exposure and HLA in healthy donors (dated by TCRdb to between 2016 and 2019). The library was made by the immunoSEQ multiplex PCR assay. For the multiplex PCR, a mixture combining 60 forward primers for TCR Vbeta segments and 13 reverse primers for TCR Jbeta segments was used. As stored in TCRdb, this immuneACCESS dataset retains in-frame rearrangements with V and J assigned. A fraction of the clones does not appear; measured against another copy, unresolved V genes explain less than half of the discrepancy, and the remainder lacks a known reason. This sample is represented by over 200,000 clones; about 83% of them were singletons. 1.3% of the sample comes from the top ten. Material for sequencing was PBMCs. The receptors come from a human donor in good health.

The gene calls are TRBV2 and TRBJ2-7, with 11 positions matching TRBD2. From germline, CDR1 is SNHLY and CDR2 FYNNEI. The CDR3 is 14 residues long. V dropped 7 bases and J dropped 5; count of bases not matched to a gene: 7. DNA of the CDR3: TGTGCCAGCACCTCTAGCGGGAGGATCAACGAGCAGTACTTC. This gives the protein CASTSSGRINEQYF.

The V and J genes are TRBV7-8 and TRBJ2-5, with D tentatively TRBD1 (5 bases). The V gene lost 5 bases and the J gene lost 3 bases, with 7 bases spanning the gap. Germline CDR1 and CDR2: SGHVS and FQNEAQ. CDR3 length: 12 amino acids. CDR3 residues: CASSPQEETQYF. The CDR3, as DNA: TGTGCCAGCAGCCCACAGGAAGAGACCCAGTACTTC.

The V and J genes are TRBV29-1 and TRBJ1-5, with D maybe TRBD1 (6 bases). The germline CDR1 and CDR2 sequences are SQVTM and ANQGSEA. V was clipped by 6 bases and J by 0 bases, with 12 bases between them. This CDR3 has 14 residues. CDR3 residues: CSVATGYSNQPQHF. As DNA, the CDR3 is TGCAGCGTAGCTACAGGGTATAGCAATCAGCCCCAGCATTTT.

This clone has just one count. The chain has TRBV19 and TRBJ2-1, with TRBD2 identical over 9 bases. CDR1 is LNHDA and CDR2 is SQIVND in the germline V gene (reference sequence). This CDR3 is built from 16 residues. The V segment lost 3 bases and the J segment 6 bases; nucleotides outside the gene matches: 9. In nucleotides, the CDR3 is TGTGCCAGTAGTATTAGTTTAGCGGGAGTACGCAATGAGCAGTTCTTC. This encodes CASSISLAGVRNEQFF.

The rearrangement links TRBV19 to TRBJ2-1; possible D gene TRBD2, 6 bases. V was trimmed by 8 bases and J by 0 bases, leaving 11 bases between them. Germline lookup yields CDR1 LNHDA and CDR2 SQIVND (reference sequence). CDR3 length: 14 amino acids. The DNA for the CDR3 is TGTGCCAGTGGGGGGACGGACTCCTACAATGAGCAGTTCTTC. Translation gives CASGGTDSYNEQFF.

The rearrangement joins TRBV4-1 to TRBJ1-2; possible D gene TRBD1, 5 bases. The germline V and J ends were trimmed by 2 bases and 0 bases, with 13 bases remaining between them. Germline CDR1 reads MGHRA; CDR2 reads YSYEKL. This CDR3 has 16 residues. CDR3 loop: CASSQPVGGSNYGYTF. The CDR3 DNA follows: TGCGCCAGCAGCCAACCAGTCGGGGGATCTAACTATGGCTACACCTTC.

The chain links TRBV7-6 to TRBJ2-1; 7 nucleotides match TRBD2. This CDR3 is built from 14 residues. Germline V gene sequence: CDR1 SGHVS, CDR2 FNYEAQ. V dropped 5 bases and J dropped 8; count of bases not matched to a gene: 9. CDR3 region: CASSRSGTLHEQFF. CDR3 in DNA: TGTGCCAGCAGCCGGAGCGGGACCCTCCATGAGCAGTTCTTC.

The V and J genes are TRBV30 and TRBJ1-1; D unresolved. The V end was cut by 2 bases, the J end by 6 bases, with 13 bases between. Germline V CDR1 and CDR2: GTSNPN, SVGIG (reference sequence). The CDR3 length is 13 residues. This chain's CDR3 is CAWSWLSGAEAFF. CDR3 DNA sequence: TGTGCCTGGAGTTGGCTTTCGGGAGCTGAAGCTTTCTTT.

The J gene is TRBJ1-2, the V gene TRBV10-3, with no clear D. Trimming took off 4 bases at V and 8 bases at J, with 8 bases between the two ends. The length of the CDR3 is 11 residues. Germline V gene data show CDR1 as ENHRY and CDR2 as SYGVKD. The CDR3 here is CAISVGEGYTF. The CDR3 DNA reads TGTGCCATCAGTGTTGGGGAGGGCTACACCTTC.

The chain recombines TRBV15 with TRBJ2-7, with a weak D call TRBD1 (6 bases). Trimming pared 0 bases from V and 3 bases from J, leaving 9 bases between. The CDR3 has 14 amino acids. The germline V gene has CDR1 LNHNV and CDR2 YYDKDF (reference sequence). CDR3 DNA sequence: TGTGCCACCAGCAGAGATACAGGGTTCTACGAGCAGTACTTC. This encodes CATSRDTGFYEQYF.

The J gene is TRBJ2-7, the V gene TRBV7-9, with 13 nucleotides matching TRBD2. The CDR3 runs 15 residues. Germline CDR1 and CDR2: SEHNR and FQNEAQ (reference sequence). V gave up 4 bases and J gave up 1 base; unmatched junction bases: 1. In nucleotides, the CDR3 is TGTGCCAGCAGCTCGGGACTAGCGGGGTCCTACGAGCAGTACTTC. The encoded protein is CASSSGLAGSYEQYF.

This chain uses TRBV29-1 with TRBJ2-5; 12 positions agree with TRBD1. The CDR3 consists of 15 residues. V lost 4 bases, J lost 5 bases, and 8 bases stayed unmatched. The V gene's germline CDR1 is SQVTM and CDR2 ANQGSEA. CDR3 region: CSVARGDRGPETQYF. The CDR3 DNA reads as TGCAGCGTTGCCCGGGGGGACAGGGGGCCGGAGACCCAGTACTTC.

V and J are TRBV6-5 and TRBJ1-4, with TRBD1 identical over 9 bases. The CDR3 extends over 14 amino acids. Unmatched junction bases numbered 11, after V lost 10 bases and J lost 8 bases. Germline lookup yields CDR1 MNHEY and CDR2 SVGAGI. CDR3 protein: CATRRGTGREKLFF. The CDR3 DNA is TGTGCCACTCGAAGGGGGACAGGGAGGGAAAAACTGTTTTTT.

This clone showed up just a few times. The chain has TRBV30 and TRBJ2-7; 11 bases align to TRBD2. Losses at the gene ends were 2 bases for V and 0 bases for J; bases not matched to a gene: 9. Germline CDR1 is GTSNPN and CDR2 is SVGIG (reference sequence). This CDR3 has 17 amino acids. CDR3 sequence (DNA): TGTGCCTGGAGTCCGACGGGACTAGCGGTCATCTCCTACGAGCAGTACTTC. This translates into CAWSPTGLAVISYEQYF.

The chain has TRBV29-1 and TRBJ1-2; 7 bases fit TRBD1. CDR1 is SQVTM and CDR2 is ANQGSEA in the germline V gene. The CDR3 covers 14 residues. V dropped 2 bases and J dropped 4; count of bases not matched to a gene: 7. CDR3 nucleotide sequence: TGCAGCGTTGAACTTGACAGGGAGGTCTATGGCTACACCTTC. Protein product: CSVELDREVYGYTF.

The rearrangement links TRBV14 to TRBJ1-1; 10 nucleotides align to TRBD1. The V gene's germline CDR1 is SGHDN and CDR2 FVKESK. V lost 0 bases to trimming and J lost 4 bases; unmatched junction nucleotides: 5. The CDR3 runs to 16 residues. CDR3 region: CASSQEGTGASTEAFF. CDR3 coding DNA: TGTGCCAGCAGCCAAGAAGGGACAGGGGCTAGCACTGAAGCTTTCTTT.

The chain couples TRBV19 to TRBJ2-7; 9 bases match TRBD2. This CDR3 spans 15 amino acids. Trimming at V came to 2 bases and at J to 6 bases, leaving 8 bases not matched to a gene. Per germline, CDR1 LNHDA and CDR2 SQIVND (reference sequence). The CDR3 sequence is CASSILGGRATEQYF. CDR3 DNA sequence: TGTGCCAGTAGTATATTAGGCGGGAGGGCCACCGAGCAGTACTTC.

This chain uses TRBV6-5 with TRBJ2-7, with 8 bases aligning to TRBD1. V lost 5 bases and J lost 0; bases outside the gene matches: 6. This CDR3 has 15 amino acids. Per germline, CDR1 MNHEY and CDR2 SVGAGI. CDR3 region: CASSPNRGFSYEQYF. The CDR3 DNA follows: TGTGCCAGCAGTCCAAACAGGGGGTTCTCCTACGAGCAGTACTTC.

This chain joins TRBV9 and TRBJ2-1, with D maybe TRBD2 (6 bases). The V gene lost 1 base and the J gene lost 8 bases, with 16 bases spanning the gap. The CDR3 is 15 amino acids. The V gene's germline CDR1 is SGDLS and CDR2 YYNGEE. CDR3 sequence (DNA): TGTGCCAGCAGCGTATGGGCGGGACCCTCCCATGAGCAGTTCTTC. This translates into CASSVWAGPSHEQFF. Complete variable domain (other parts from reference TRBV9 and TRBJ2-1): DSGVTQTPKHLITATGQRVTLRCSPRSGDLSVYWYQQSLDQGLQFLIQYYNGEERAKGNILERFSAQQFPDLHSELNLSSLELGDSALYFCASSVWAGPSHEQFFGPGTRLTVL.

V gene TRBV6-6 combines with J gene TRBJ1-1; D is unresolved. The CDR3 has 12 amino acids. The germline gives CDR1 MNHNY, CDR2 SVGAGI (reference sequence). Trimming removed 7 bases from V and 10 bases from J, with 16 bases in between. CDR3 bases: TGTGCCAGCATAAGTTATCCTCCCGGAGCTTTCTTT. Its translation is CASISYPPGAFF.

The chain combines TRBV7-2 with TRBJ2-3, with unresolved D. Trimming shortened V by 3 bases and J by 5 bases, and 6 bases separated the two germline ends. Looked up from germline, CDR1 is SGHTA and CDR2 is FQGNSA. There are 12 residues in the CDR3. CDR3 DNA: TGTGCCAGCAGCTTTCAGCGAGATACGCAGTATTTT. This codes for CASSFQRDTQYF.

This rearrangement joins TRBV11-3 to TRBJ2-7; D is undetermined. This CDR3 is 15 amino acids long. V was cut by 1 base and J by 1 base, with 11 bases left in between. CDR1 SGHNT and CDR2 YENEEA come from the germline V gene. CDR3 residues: CASSLGADTSYEQYF. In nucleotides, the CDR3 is TGTGCCAGCAGCTTAGGCGCCGACACGTCCTACGAGCAGTACTTC.